This T cell receptor (beta chain) came from a study of identifying expanded T cells in peripheral blood. This CDR3 is 14 amino acids long. Germline trimming cut 0 bases from V and 5 bases from J; bases unmatched to any gene: 2. CDR1 is SGHRS, CDR2 YFSETQ, per germline. Sequenced by immunoSEQ multiplex PCR; TCRdb stores in-frame clones only, minus some. The sample lists approximately 140,000 clones; around 88% were seen once. Collection occurred without any documented infections or immune events in donors. General observations from the study: Roughly 1.2 clones differed between technical replicates, versus around 16 and 19 over time. Clone count variance between approximately two-week samples rose with total template count.

For this clone: The antigen is unknown.

This TCR was recovered from a person aged 18 to 75 in good health. The sequenced material came from blood. This chain links TRBV5-1 with TRBJ2-3; the match to TRBD2 covers 8 bases. The CDR3 coding sequence is TGCGCCAGCAGCTTGGAAGCGGGAGTAGATACGCAGTATTTT. Translated, it gives CASSLEAGVDTQYF.